The 9 T cell receptor beta chains in this list originate from one sample, sequenced in a study of blood T cell repertoires in COVID-19. Here immunoSEQ multiplex PCR was the method, and the copy in TCRdb shows in-frame clones only, minus some. The sample contains some 65,000 clones, 86% of which appear only once. Sequenced sample: peripheral blood. These receptors all come from a man aged 40-49 years with COVID-19, enrolled during active disease.

This clone was seen just once. This rearrangement joins TRBV30 to TRBJ2-7, with 10 bases that match TRBD1. J gave up 5 bases and V 7 bases, and 8 bases lay outside the gene matches. The CDR3 covers 13 residues. CDR1 GTSNPN and CDR2 SVGIG come from the germline V gene (reference sequence). The CDR3 spells CAYDTGTGDEQYF. CDR3 nucleotide sequence: TGTGCCTACGACACCGGGACAGGGGACGAGCAGTACTTC.

V is TRBV28 and J is TRBJ1-5, with TRBD1 identical over 7 bases. Germline CDR1 MDHEN, CDR2 SYDVKM. V dropped 6 bases and J dropped 4; count of bases not matched to a gene: 6. The CDR3 has 14 residues. CDR3 in amino acids: CASRRQGENQPQHF. DNA of the CDR3: TGTGCCAGCAGACGTCAGGGGGAAAATCAGCCCCAGCATTTT.

V gene TRBV5-1 combines with J gene TRBJ1-4; 10 bases are shared with TRBD1. The CDR3 totals 17 residues. V lost 3 bases to trimming and J lost 8 bases; unmatched junction nucleotides: 13. The germline CDR1 and CDR2 sequences are SGHRS and YFSETQ. The CDR3 protein is CASSSGGTGANWEKLFF. Here the CDR3 DNA reads TGCGCCAGCAGCTCCGGAGGGACAGGGGCGAATTGGGAAAAACTGTTTTTT.

The chain is built from TRBV21-1 and TRBJ1-2. TRBV21-1 is described as a pseudogene. The CDR3 has 13 amino acids. The CDR3 DNA reads as TGTGCCACGCCGCGGGCGCCTCACTATGGCTACACCTTC. Protein: CATPRAPHYGYTF.

The rearrangement links TRBV21-1 to TRBJ1-6; the table's D call, TRBD1, was not checked against the DNA. TRBV21-1 is a pseudogene locus. CDR3 length: 16 amino acids. CDR3 residues: CASSKLRPGANSPLHF. DNA of the CDR3: TGTGCCAGCAGCAAACTCCGCCCAGGCGCTAATTCACCCCTCCACTTT.

The gene calls are TRBV9 and TRBJ1-3; D is undetermined. Between the trimmed V and J ends, which lost 0 bases and 0 bases, there was a span of 4 bases. The germline CDR1 and CDR2 sequences are SGDLS and YYNGEE. The CDR3 contains 14 residues. The CDR3 bases are TGTGCCAGCAGCGTAGGGAGCTCTGGAAACACCATATATTTT. This codes for CASSVGSSGNTIYF. The full variable domain, its missing parts supplied by reference TRBV9 and TRBJ1-3, is DSGVTQTPKHLITATGQRVTLRCSPRSGDLSVYWYQQSLDQGLQFLIQYYNGEERAKGNILERFSAQQFPDLHSELNLSSLELGDSALYFCASSVGSSGNTIYFGEGSWLTVV.

The J gene is TRBJ2-2, the V gene TRBV7-9, with TRBD2 as a possible D gene (5 bases). V dropped 0 bases and J dropped 5 bases, with 10 bases sitting between them. CDR1 is SEHNR and CDR2 is FQNEAQ in the germline V gene (reference sequence). The CDR3 consists of 15 residues. In DNA form, the CDR3 reads TGTGCCAGCAGCTTAGCGGACGGGGTAACCGGGGAGCTGTTTTTT. Translation gives CASSLADGVTGELFF. Variable domain in full (rest from reference TRBV7-9 and TRBJ2-2): DTGVSQNPRHKITKRGQNVTFRCDPISEHNRLYWYRQTLGQGPEFLTYFQNEAQLEKSRLLSDRFSAERPKGSFSTLEIQRTEQGDSAMYLCASSLADGVTGELFFGEGSRLTVL.

The chain recombines TRBV7-8 with TRBJ1-5; 10 bases line up with TRBD1. CDR1 and CDR2 (germline): SGHVS, FQNEAQ. This CDR3 comprises 17 residues. V was pared by 5 bases and J by 6 bases, with 13 bases of the junction left unmatched. CDR3 nucleotides: TGTGCCAGCAGCCAAGCTGGGCATAGGACAGGGGGTCAGCCCCAGCATTTT. It yields the protein CASSQAGHRTGGQPQHF.

Only one count was recorded for this clone. The chain recombines TRBV5-6 with TRBJ1-2, with TRBD1 matching 7 bases. V gave up 5 bases and J gave up 6 bases; unmatched junction bases: 7. Per germline, CDR1 SGHDT and CDR2 YYEEEE. This CDR3 is 13 amino acids long. CDR3 amino acids: CASSTGQSDGYTF. CDR3 coding DNA: TGTGCCAGCAGTACGGGACAGTCAGATGGCTACACCTTC.